The rows below give T cell receptor beta chains drawn from one sample of a study of vaccination and CD4 T cells after COVID-19. Which antigens these TCRs recognize remains unknown. A single record per CDR3 protein comes from TCRdb applying MiXCR to the PCR reads. The data hold about 14,000 distinct CDR3 sequences, with 33% observed a single time. The material was CD4+ T cells from blood, cultured in vitro, obtained after SARS-CoV-2 vaccination. The receptors derive from a human donor who had recovered from COVID-19. Each CDR3 is given with its conserved first and last residue. The D gene is left open where the match is weak. Size is stated for part of the rows, as once, few or many counts, or as a class when the clone is expanded.

J gene	D gene	clone size	V gene	CDR3 DNA	CDR3 protein
TRBJ2-1	TRBD2	.	TRBV24-1	TGTGCCACCGAGGGCCTAGGACTAGCGGGAGGGTCCTACAATGAGCAGTTCTTC	CATEGLGLAGGSYNEQFF
TRBJ2-7	.	few	TRBV7-9	TGTGCCAGCAGCCCCCTGGGGACTGCTCTATCCTACGAGCAGTACTTC	CASSPLGTALSYEQYF
TRBJ2-7	.	few	TRBV6-5	TGTGCCAGCAGTTACGGGGGTGGATATGCCTACGAGCAGTACTTC	CASSYGGGYAYEQYF
TRBJ2-3	.	.	TRBV7-3	TGTGCCAGCAGCCGCCACCGGGAACTCACAGATACGCAGTATTTT	CASSRHRELTDTQYF
TRBJ2-3	TRBD2	.	TRBV14	TGTGCCAGCAGCCGTGCTAGCGGCTATACGCAGTATTTT	CASSRASGYTQYF
TRBJ1-1	TRBD1	few	TRBV20-1	TGCAGTGCTCGGGGGACAGTATTGAACACTGAAGCTTTCTTT	CSARGTVLNTEAFF
TRBJ1-2	TRBD1	few	TRBV27	TGTGCCAGCATTGGGACAGGGGGTAGCTATGGCTACACCTTC	CASIGTGGSYGYTF
TRBJ1-5	.	few	TRBV20-1	TGCAGTGCTAACCCCTTACCCCAGCCCCAGCATTTT	CSANPLPQPQHF
TRBJ2-3	.	.	TRBV20-1	TGCAGTGCTAGACCCCCACAGGGTACGAGGTCCAGAGATACGCAGTATTTT	CSARPPQGTRSRDTQYF
TRBJ2-3	TRBD2	few	TRBV27	TGTGCCAGCAGTTTATGGGGACTAGCGGGAGCTGGGCTCACAGATACGCAGTATTTT	CASSLWGLAGAGLTDTQYF
TRBJ2-3	.	hyperexpanded	TRBV7-3	TGTGCCAGCAGCCCAGGGCCATTAAGGTCTAGCACAGATACGCAGTATTTT	CASSPGPLRSSTDTQYF
TRBJ2-2	TRBD2	.	TRBV6-2/TRBV6-3	TGTGCCAGCAGTGGGGTGGGGACTAGCCACACCGGGGAGCTGTTTTTT	CASSGVGTSHTGELFF
TRBJ2-7	.	.	TRBV28	TGTGCCAGCAGTCCTCCCGTGACCTACGAGCAGTACTTC	CASSPPVTYEQYF
TRBJ2-5	TRBD2	once	TRBV5-4	TGTGCCAGCAGGGGAGGCGGGAGGGAGACCCAGTACTTC	CASRGGGRETQYF
TRBJ1-3	.	.	TRBV27	TGTGCCAGCATTAAATCCTTAGGGACATCTGGAAACACCATATATTTT	CASIKSLGTSGNTIYF
TRBJ2-3	TRBD2	.	TRBV6-5	TGTGCCAGCAGTTACGCGCTAGCGGGAAGGGGTAGCACAGATACGCAGTATTTT	CASSYALAGRGSTDTQYF
TRBJ1-6	.	.	TRBV5-4	TGTGCCAGCAGCTCCAAGGGTGGTACCTATAATTCACCCCTCCACTTT	CASSSKGGTYNSPLHF
TRBJ1-1	.	.	TRBV24-1	TGTGCCACCAGTGATGGGGGGTTTGCAGCTTTCTTT	CATSDGGFAAFF
TRBJ1-1	TRBD1	few	TRBV20-1	TGCAGTGCTAATTTATTGGGGTCCCGGGACAGGGGGGTGGCTTTCTTT	CSANLLGSRDRGVAFF
TRBJ1-6	.	few	TRBV24-1	TGTGCCACCAGACAGGGCCCTAATTCACCCCTCCACTTT	CATRQGPNSPLHF
TRBJ2-7	TRBD2	.	TRBV6-2/TRBV6-3	TGTGCCAGCAGCAACACTAGCGGGAGGGCCCAGTTGTCCTACGAGCAGTACTTC	CASSNTSGRAQLSYEQYF
TRBJ2-7	.	few	TRBV12-3/TRBV12-4	TGTGCCAGCCAATTAGGAGGAGGAGAATCCTACGAGCAGTACTTC	CASQLGGGESYEQYF
TRBJ2-7	.	.	TRBV28	TGTGCCAGCAGTTTATGGTACGAGCAGTACTTC	CASSLWYEQYF
TRBJ1-2	TRBD1	few	TRBV27	TGTGCCAGCAGTGACCTCGGACAGGGAACCTATGGCTACACCTTC	CASSDLGQGTYGYTF
TRBJ2-2	TRBD2	.	TRBV12-3/TRBV12-4	TGTGCCAGCAGCACCGGACTAGTCGGGTACACCGGGGAGCTGTTTTTT	CASSTGLVGYTGELFF
TRBJ2-1	TRBD2	.	TRBV24-1	TGTGCCACCAGTGACCCCCTAGCGGGATCATACAATGAGCAGTTCTTC	CATSDPLAGSYNEQFF
TRBJ1-6	TRBD1	.	TRBV30	TGTGCCTGGAGTCGCGACCGGGACAGTAATTCACCCCTCCACTTT	CAWSRDRDSNSPLHF
TRBJ2-1	.	few	TRBV7-2	TGTGCCAGCAGCTCGGGACTGAACGCCTACAATGAGCAGTTCTTC	CASSSGLNAYNEQFF
TRBJ2-2	.	few	TRBV7-2	TGTGCCAGCACCGAAGCCCAGGGTAACACCGGGGAGCTGTTTTTT	CASTEAQGNTGELFF
TRBJ2-7	TRBD1	.	TRBV4-2	TGTGCCAGCAGCCACTACCATTTAGGGGGCGGCCCCTACGAGCAGTACTTC	CASSHYHLGGGPYEQYF
TRBJ2-3	.	.	TRBV7-2	TGTGCCAGCAGCTTGGCGGGACTGGCATTAGATACGCAGTATTTT	CASSLAGLALDTQYF
TRBJ1-1	.	.	TRBV5-4	TGTGCCAGCAGCTTGATGGGTGCGATGAACACTGAAGCTTTCTTT	CASSLMGAMNTEAFF
TRBJ2-6	.	.	TRBV7-2	TGTGCCAGCAGCTTAGGGTCTTACTCTGGGGCCAACGTCCTGACTTTC	CASSLGSYSGANVLTF
TRBJ1-2	.	few	TRBV20-1	TGCAGTGCCAATATCGGAAAGGGAAATTATGGCTACACCTTC	CSANIGKGNYGYTF
TRBJ2-3	.	.	TRBV28	TGTGCCAGCAGTTTAGGGGGCACAGATACGCAGTATTTT	CASSLGGTDTQYF
TRBJ2-3	TRBD2	.	TRBV20-1	TGCAGTGCTAGGATACTAGCGGAGGTGGGCACAGATACGCAGTATTTT	CSARILAEVGTDTQYF
TRBJ2-2	TRBD2	.	TRBV6-1	TGTGCCAGCAGTGCGCGACTAGCGGGAGGGCCCCGTACCGGGGAGCTGTTTTTT	CASSARLAGGPRTGELFF
TRBJ2-7	.	.	TRBV27	TGTGCCAGCAGTTTCATCCGGACATTACCTTTAGAGCAGTACTTC	CASSFIRTLPLEQYF
TRBJ1-5	TRBD1	few	TRBV7-2	TGTGCCAGCAGCTTCGGGGACAGTTACAATCAGCCCCAGCATTTT	CASSFGDSYNQPQHF
TRBJ2-7	.	.	TRBV24-1	TGTGCCACCAGTGAATCTGGGGGGGGGCCGAGATACGAGCAGTACTTC	CATSESGGGPRYEQYF
TRBJ1-3	.	.	TRBV29-1	TGCAGCGTCATACCGGGGGCTGGAAACACCATATATTTT	CSVIPGAGNTIYF
TRBJ1-3	TRBD1	medium-sized	TRBV27	TGTGCCAGCAGTATTCGAGGACAGGACTCCAACACCATATATTTT	CASSIRGQDSNTIYF
TRBJ1-1	.	.	TRBV6-5	TGTGCCAGCAGTTACTCCGGACCCCGGTGGACTGAAGCTTTCTTT	CASSYSGPRWTEAFF
TRBJ2-2	.	.	TRBV19	TGTGCCAGTAGTGTCTTCGCGGTGGAGGGAGCCGGGGAGCTGTTTTTT	CASSVFAVEGAGELFF